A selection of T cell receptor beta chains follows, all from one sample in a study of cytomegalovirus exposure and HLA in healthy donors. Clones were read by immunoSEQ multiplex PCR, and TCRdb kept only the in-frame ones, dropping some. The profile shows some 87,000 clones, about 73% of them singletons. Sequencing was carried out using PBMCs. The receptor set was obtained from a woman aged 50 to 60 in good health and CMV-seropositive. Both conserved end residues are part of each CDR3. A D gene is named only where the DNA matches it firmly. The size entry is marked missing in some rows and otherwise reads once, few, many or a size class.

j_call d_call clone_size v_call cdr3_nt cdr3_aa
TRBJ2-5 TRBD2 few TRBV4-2 TGTGCCAGCAGCCAAGACCTAGCGGGAGAGCAAGAGACCCAGTACTTC CASSQDLAGEQETQYF
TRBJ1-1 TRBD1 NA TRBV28 TGTGCCAGCAGTCCAGGACAGGGGGCAGTTTTCAACACTGAAGCTTTCTTT CASSPGQGAVFNTEAFF
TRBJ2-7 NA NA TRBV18 TGTGCCAGCTCACCACCCAGGCCAACCTACGAGCAGTACTTC CASSPPRPTYEQYF
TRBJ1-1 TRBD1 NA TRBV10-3 TGTGCCATCAGCCCCCCGGGACAGCATGAAGCTTTCTTT CAISPPGQHEAFF
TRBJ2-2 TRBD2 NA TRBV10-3 TGTGCCTCCCGGGAGGCGAACACCGGGGAGCTGTTTTTT CASREANTGELFF
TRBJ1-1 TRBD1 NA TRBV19 TGTGCCAGTAGCGACAGGGGCCTCACTGAAGCTTTCTTT CASSDRGLTEAFF
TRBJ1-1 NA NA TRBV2 TGTGCCAGCAGTGAACTTGGGAGGATGAACACTGAAGCTTTCTTT CASSELGRMNTEAFF
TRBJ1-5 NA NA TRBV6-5 TGTGCCAGCAGTTTACAGGGCAATCAGCCCCAGCATTTT CASSLQGNQPQHF
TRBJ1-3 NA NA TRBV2 TGTGCCAGCAGCCGGACAGCCTCTGGAAACACCATATATTTT CASSRTASGNTIYF
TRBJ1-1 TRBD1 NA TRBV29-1 TGCAGCGTGAAAAGACAGGGACTGGAAGCTTTCTTT CSVKRQGLEAFF
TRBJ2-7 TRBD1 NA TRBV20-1 TGCAGTGCGGACAGGGGCCACGAGCAGTACTTC CSADRGHEQYF
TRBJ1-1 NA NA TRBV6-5 TGTGCCAGCCCTAAAACGGGGGTGGGCACTGAAGCTTTCTTT CASPKTGVGTEAFF
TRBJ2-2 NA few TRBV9 TGTGCCAGCAGCGTAGGAGCCGGGGGTGGGACCGGGGAGCTGTTTTTT CASSVGAGGGTGELFF
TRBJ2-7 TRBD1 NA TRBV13 TGTGCCAGCAGCGAGGGACAGCCCTACGAGCAGTACTTC CASSEGQPYEQYF
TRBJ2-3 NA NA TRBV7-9 TGTGCCAGCCTCTTCGGGAGCACAGATACGCAGTATTTT CASLFGSTDTQYF
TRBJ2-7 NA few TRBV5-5 TGTGCCAGCAGCCCGGCGGATGCCTACGAGCAGTACTTC CASSPADAYEQYF
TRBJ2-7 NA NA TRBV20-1 TGCAGCCCGTACTCCTACGAGCAGTACTTC CSPYSYEQYF
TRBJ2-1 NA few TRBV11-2 TGTGCCAGCAGCTTAGAGGTGGGCAGAACCCCTTACAATGAGCAGTTCTTC CASSLEVGRTPYNEQFF
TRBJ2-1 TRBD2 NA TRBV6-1 TGTGCCAGCAGTGAACCTAGCGGGAGAACCAATGAGCAGTTCTTC CASSEPSGRTNEQFF
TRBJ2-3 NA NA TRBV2 TGTGCCAGCAGTGAAACGGTTCATGAGAATTTT CASSETVHENF
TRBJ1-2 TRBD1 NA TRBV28 TGTGCCAGCAGTTTAAACGGACAGGCGCAACTAACTGGCTACACCTTC CASSLNGQAQLTGYTF
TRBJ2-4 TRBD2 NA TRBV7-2 TGTGCCAGCAGCTCAAGCGGGGCTACAAACATTCAGTACTTC CASSSSGATNIQYF
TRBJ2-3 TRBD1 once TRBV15 TGTGCCACCAGCAAAGACAGGGTCCGCACAGATACGCAGTATTTT CATSKDRVRTDTQYF
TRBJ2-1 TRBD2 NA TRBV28 TGTGCCAGCAGTTTAAATCCACTAGCGGGAGATATGAAAGGGGCCAATGAGCAGTTCTTC CASSLNPLAGDMKGANEQFF
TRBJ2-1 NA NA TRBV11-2 TGTGCCAGCAGCCCCGGGGCTAGCGCCGACAATGAGCAGTTCTTC CASSPGASADNEQFF
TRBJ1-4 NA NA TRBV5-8 TGTGCCAGCAGCTTGGCCGGGGGGGCATATGAAAAACTGTTTTTT CASSLAGGAYEKLFF
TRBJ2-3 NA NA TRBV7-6 TGTGCCAGCAGCACCCGACAGTCTAGCACAGATACGCAGTATTTT CASSTRQSSTDTQYF
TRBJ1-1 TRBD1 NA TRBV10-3 TGTGCCACCACCCGACAGGGGAGGAACACTGAAGCTTTCTTT CATTRQGRNTEAFF
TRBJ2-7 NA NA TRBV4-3 TGCGCCAGCAGCCCCTGGGGCGGCACCTACGAGCAGTACTTC CASSPWGGTYEQYF
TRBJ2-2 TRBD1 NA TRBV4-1 TGCGCCAGCAGCCAAGAACAGGGGGGCACCGGGGAGCTGTTTTTT CASSQEQGGTGELFF
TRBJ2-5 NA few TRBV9 TGTGCCAGCAACCGGGCTAGCGAAGAGACCCAGTACTTC CASNRASEETQYF
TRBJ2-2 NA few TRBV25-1 TGTGCCAGCAGTGAACCTGGCCCGGTGGTAACAGTCGGGGAGCTGTTTTTT CASSEPGPVVTVGELFF
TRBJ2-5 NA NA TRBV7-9 TGTGCCAGCAGCTGGCAGGGCCAAGAGACCCAGTACTTC CASSWQGQETQYF
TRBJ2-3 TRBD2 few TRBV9 TGTGCCAGCAGCGTAGATCCTAGCGGAGGGAGGGATACGCAGTATTTT CASSVDPSGGRDTQYF
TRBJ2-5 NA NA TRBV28 TGTGCCAGCAGTTTAGAGGGAGAGACCCAGTACTTC CASSLEGETQYF
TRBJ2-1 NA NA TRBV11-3 TGTGCCAGCAGCCCCTTGGGAGACCCCAGCAATGAGCAGTTCTTC CASSPLGDPSNEQFF
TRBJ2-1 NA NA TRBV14 TGTGCCAGCAGCGGGAAGGCAAGGGGCAATGAGCAGTTCTTC CASSGKARGNEQFF
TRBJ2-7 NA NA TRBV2 TGTGCCAGCCTCGACGCAAGGAGCTCCTACGAGCAGTACTTC CASLDARSSYEQYF
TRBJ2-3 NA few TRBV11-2 TGTGCCAGCAGCTTTTTTCTAGCATCAGATACGCAGTATTTT CASSFFLASDTQYF
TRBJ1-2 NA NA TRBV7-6 TGTGCCAGCAGCTTCGGTCCTGCTAACTATGGCTACACCTTC CASSFGPANYGYTF
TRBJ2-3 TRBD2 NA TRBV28 TGTGCCAGCAGTTCCCCTAGCGGGAGGTGGGGAGATACGCAGTATTTT CASSSPSGRWGDTQYF
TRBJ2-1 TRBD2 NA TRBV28 TGTGCCAGCAGTCCGGGACTAGCTTTTGGAGAGCAGTTCTTC CASSPGLAFGEQFF
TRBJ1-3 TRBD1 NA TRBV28 TGTGCCAGCAGACGGACAGGGGGCTTCGAAAACACCATATATTTT CASRRTGGFENTIYF
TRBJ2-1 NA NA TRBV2 TGTGCCAGCGGGGCAGGGTGGAATGAGCAGTTCTTC CASGAGWNEQFF
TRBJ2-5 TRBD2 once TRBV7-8 TGTGCCAGCAGCCAGACCTGGAGCGGGAGCGGTGAGCAGTACTTC CASSQTWSGSGEQYF
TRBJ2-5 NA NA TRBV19 TGTGCCAGTAGTTCCCAGGGCCCCTCTACCCAGTACTTC CASSSQGPSTQYF
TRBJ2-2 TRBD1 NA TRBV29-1 TGCAGCGTGAAACCGGGACAGGTCACCGGGGAGCTGTTTTTT CSVKPGQVTGELFF
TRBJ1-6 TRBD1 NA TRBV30 TGTGCCTGGAGGAAACCCGGGACAGGTGGATCACCCCTCCACTTT CAWRKPGTGGSPLHF